This TCR beta chain was recovered during a study of T cell responses to AZD1222 COVID-19 vaccine. Overall study results and limits: Among spike-specific TCRs, nearly half reportedly target unmutated variant regions. Spike was spanned by vaccine-associated CD4 TCRs, which were dominant at 160-218 and 743-854. Only a handful of people who got AZD1222 tested seropositive at baseline.

V gave up 4 bases and J gave up 5 bases, with 11 bases separating them. CDR1 is MRHNA, CDR2 SNTAGT, per germline. CDR3 length: 13 residues. With regard to this clone: Its antigen is not identified.

Method: immunoSEQ multiplex PCR; TCRdb's copy keeps in-frame clones and lacks some. The sample records nearly 200,000 clones, over 85% being singletons. The clonotype originates from an adult who received the AZD1222 COVID-19 vaccine. Sequenced material: peripheral blood, taken 28 days after the second AZD1222 dose. This rearrangement joins TRBV6-4 to TRBJ1-1; D gene ambiguous. The CDR3, as DNA: TGTGCCAGCAGTGTTTCCCCGGGGACTGAAGCTTTCTTT. It encodes CASSVSPGTEAFF.